This TCR beta chain was found in a study of T cell repertoires in cytomegalovirus infection. Study findings and constraints: In two of eight donors, the top clonotype was HLA-C-restricted CMV-specific.

There are a few counts of this clonotype. Antigen: not known. MiXCR was run by TCRdb on the reads, yielding one entry per CDR3 protein. The repertoire holds fewer than 300,000 distinct CDR3 sequences, with about 23% as singletons. Between the trimmed V and J ends, which lost 6 bases and 8 bases, there was a span of 16 bases. Germline V gene sequence: CDR1 MNHEY, CDR2 SVGAGI. There are 14 residues in the CDR3. The material sequenced was PBMCs. The TCR comes from a human donor in good health (CMV status not recorded). Some clones in this sample may be carry-over from other donors' samples. The chain links TRBV6-5 to TRBJ2-2, with a weak D call TRBD1 (5 bases). CDR3: CASREYRIGGELFF. CDR3 in DNA: TGTGCCAGCAGAGAGTACAGGATCGGGGGGGAGCTGTTTTTT.